The 29 T cell receptor beta chains below come from one sample, sequenced in a study of Ad26.COV2.S vaccination and SARS-CoV-2 variants. Noted treatment: 15 to 20 received Ad26.COV2.S at low or high dose, single or two shots; 5 received placebo; per-sample allocation not given. Sampling was done on day 63 after the first vaccine or placebo injection. Repertoires were generated with immunoSEQ multiplex PCR, while TCRdb's copy carries only in-frame clones and drops some. Found here are roughly 400,000 clones, less than 95% of them singletons; the top ten hold roughly 4%. Specimen: peripheral blood, collected in a trial of Ad26.COV2.S vaccine versus placebo. The origin of the receptors is a person between 18 and 59 years old who received the Ad26.COV2.S COVID-19 vaccine or a placebo.

This clone was seen just once. The CDR3: CASSVQGDNSPLHF. The DNA for the CDR3 is TGTGCCAGCAGCGTACAGGGGGATAATTCACCCCTCCACTTT. V gene TRBV9 combines with J gene TRBJ1-6, with 7 bases matching TRBD1. Germline V gene data show CDR1 as SGDLS and CDR2 as YYNGEE. The junction had 0 bases not matched to a gene; V was cut back by 1 base and J by 5 bases. This CDR3 has 14 residues. Full variable domain (rest looked up from reference TRBV9 and TRBJ1-6): DSGVTQTPKHLITATGQRVTLRCSPRSGDLSVYWYQQSLDQGLQFLIQYYNGEERAKGNILERFSAQQFPDLHSELNLSSLELGDSALYFCASSVQGDNSPLHFGNGTRLTVT.

The chain links TRBV7-3 to TRBJ2-1; D is unresolved. The V end was cut by 5 bases, the J end by 9 bases, with 14 bases between. The CDR3 runs 13 residues. The germline V gene encodes CDR1 SGHTA and CDR2 FQGTGA. The CDR3 bases are TGTGCCAGCAGCCTCGGGTCGGGCAGTGAGCAGTTCTTC. This sequence encodes CASSLGSGSEQFF.

The genes are TRBV4-1 and TRBJ1-5; the match to TRBD1 covers 9 bases. Unmatched junction bases numbered 6, after V lost 1 base and J lost 5 bases. This CDR3 has 16 residues. From germline, CDR1 is MGHRA and CDR2 YSYEKL. The CDR3 region is CASSQGRDRAYQPQHF. CDR3 DNA: TGCGCCAGCAGCCAAGGGCGGGACAGGGCCTATCAGCCCCAGCATTTT.

In nucleotides, the CDR3 is TGTGCCAGCAGCTTAGACAGAGCTGGGGCCAACGTCCTGACTTTC. Translation gives CASSLDRAGANVLTF. This sequence joins TRBV7-6 and TRBJ2-6; D is unresolved. There are 15 residues in the CDR3. In germline, CDR1 is SGHVS, CDR2 FNYEAQ. Trimming shortened V by 1 base and J by 2 bases, and 6 bases separated the two germline ends.

This clone has a single count. J is TRBJ2-2 and V is TRBV7-7; weak D call: TRBD1 (5 bases). Trimming took 5 bases from V and 6 from J, leaving 16 bases between them. Looked up from germline, CDR1 is SSHAT and CDR2 is FNYEAQ (reference sequence). The CDR3 covers 15 residues. The CDR3 DNA reads as TGTGCCAGCAGCCGGCGCGTGGGGCAAGCCGGGGAGCTGTTTTTT. As protein: CASSRRVGQAGELFF.

V is TRBV29-1 and J is TRBJ2-7; 8 positions agree with TRBD1. The trim removed 7 bases at V and 1 base at J, leaving 12 bases unmatched. Germline CDR1 SQVTM, CDR2 ANQGSEA. CDR3 length equals 15 residues. The CDR3 here is CSGWGQVTPSYEQYF. The CDR3 DNA follows: TGCAGCGGGTGGGGACAGGTGACCCCTTCCTACGAGCAGTACTTC.

The chain couples TRBV27 to TRBJ2-7; TRBD1 might be the D (5 bases). V dropped 5 bases and J dropped 0 bases, with 17 bases sitting between them. Looked up from germline, CDR1 is MNHEY and CDR2 is SMNVEV (reference sequence). This CDR3 has 16 amino acids. The CDR3 DNA reads as TGTGCCAGCAGTCCAAAACAACAGGTTTACTCCTACGAGCAGTACTTC. Its translation is CASSPKQQVYSYEQYF.

This clone was recorded once. The J gene is TRBJ2-1, the V gene TRBV27, with D maybe TRBD1 (6 bases). V lost 5 bases to trimming and J lost 0 bases, with 14 bases between them. This CDR3 has 16 residues. The germline CDR1 and CDR2 sequences are MNHEY and SMNVEV (reference sequence). CDR3 amino acids: CASSAATGSSYNEQFF. CDR3 coding DNA: TGTGCCAGCAGTGCCGCAACAGGGAGCTCCTACAATGAGCAGTTCTTC.

J is TRBJ2-7 and V is TRBV5-1, with D unresolved. The V end lost 1 base, the J end lost 3 bases, and 14 bases lay between the germline ends. This CDR3 has 15 amino acids. Germline loops: CDR1 SGHRS, CDR2 YFSETQ. The CDR3 DNA sequence: TGCGCCAGCAGCTTGACTCCAGAGTCCCTCTACGAGCAGTACTTC. Translation: CASSLTPESLYEQYF.

This clone was detected only a few times. The chain carries TRBV27 and TRBJ1-5; possibly TRBD1 for D (6 bases). CDR3 length: 12 amino acids. The germline gives CDR1 MNHEY, CDR2 SMNVEV (reference sequence). V lost 7 bases and J 7 bases, leaving 11 bases between the germline ends. CDR3 sequence reads: CASKTGNQPQHF. In DNA, the CDR3 is TGTGCCAGCAAAACAGGGAACCAGCCCCAGCATTTT.

V gene TRBV7-2 combines with J gene TRBJ2-3; D is possibly TRBD1 (6 bases). V lost 5 bases, J lost 5 bases, and 11 bases lay in between. CDR1 SGHTA and CDR2 FQGNSA come from the germline V gene. CDR3 size: 13 residues. The CDR3 loop is CASSPTQGDTQYF. In DNA form, the CDR3 reads TGTGCCAGCAGCCCCACACAGGGAGATACGCAGTATTTT.

The chain employs TRBV18 and TRBJ2-7; 8 bases fit TRBD2. CDR1 is KGHSH, CDR2 LQKENI, per germline. CDR3 size: 16 residues. Trimming at V came to 3 bases and at J to 2 bases, leaving 9 bases not matched to a gene. CDR3 nucleotides: TGTGCCAGCTCACCCCGGGAGCGGGAGATACCCTACGAGCAGTACTTC. As protein: CASSPREREIPYEQYF. The entire variable domain, with the rest obtained from reference TRBV18 and TRBJ2-7, is as follows: NAGVMQNPRHLVRRRGQEARLRCSPMKGHSHVYWYRQLPEEGLKFMVYLQKENIIDESGMPKERFSAEFPKEGPSILRIQQVVRGDSAAYFCASSPREREIPYEQYFGPGTRLTVT.

The V call is TRBV13, the J call TRBJ1-3; no definite D call. The CDR3 totals 14 residues. V lost 4 bases and J 0 bases, leaving 7 bases between the germline ends. The germline CDR1 and CDR2 sequences are PRHDT and FYEKMQ (reference sequence). The CDR3 here is CASSSARSGNTIYF. The DNA for the CDR3 is TGTGCCAGCAGCTCAGCCCGCTCTGGAAACACCATATATTTT.

The chain couples TRBV7-8 to TRBJ1-5; 9 positions match TRBD1. CDR3 length: 14 residues. Losses at the gene ends were 5 bases for V and 7 bases for J; bases not matched to a gene: 6. Per germline, CDR1 SGHVS and CDR2 FQNEAQ. The CDR3 protein is CASSGDRERQPQHF. The CDR3 DNA sequence: TGTGCCAGCAGCGGGGACAGGGAAAGGCAGCCCCAGCATTTT.

The chain links TRBV5-4 to TRBJ2-1; D remains unclear. The CDR3 contains 13 residues. CDR1 SGHNT and CDR2 YYREEE come from the germline V gene (reference sequence). V was clipped by 0 bases and J by 9 bases, with 10 bases between them. CDR3 region: CASSLDSRFEQFF. CDR3 coding DNA: TGTGCCAGCAGCTTGGACTCTAGATTTGAGCAGTTCTTC.

This chain links TRBV24-1 with TRBJ2-3, with D hard to call. V lost 3 bases and J lost 2, with 11 bases in between. Germline V lookup: CDR1 KGHDR, CDR2 SFDVKD. The length of the CDR3 is 15 residues. The chain's CDR3 is CATSDRGDPTDTQYF. As DNA, the CDR3 is TGTGCCACCAGTGATCGCGGAGACCCCACAGATACGCAGTATTTT.

This clone was seen a few times. The V gene is TRBV15, the J gene TRBJ1-5; D remains unclear. The CDR3 loop spans 12 amino acids. Germline V gives CDR1 LNHNV, CDR2 YYDKDF (reference sequence). V lost 0 bases and J 5 bases, leaving 2 bases between the germline ends. The CDR3 DNA is TGTGCCACCAGCAGAGATTATCAGCCCCAGCATTTT. Encoded protein: CATSRDYQPQHF.

This chain links TRBV6-4 with TRBJ2-5, with 10 positions matching TRBD2. Unmatched junction bases numbered 25, after V lost 10 bases and J lost 2 bases. Germline V gives CDR1 MRHNA, CDR2 SNTAGT. The CDR3 extends over 20 amino acids. The CDR3 nucleotides read TGTGCCATCCCCCGCAGGTCCCGGGCTAGCGGGAGTTCGAGGCAAGAGACCCAGTACTTC. It translates to CAIPRRSRASGSSRQETQYF.

The chain carries TRBV5-1 and TRBJ2-1; tentatively, D is TRBD2 (6 bases). The CDR3 is made up of 15 amino acids. From germline, CDR1 is SGHRS and CDR2 YFSETQ. Trimming took 4 bases from V and 0 from J, leaving 11 bases between them. CDR3 region: CASSRDLHSYNEQFF. Written as DNA, the CDR3 is TGCGCCAGCAGCAGGGACTTACACTCCTACAATGAGCAGTTCTTC.

V and J are TRBV11-3 and TRBJ2-1; a weak D match, TRBD2 (5 bases). Per germline, CDR1 SGHNT and CDR2 YENEEA. Trimming pared 4 bases from V and 9 bases from J, leaving 19 bases between. The CDR3 has 15 amino acids. CDR3: CASSSLSLRDGEQFF. CDR3 bases: TGTGCCAGCAGCTCGCTTAGCCTACGGGATGGTGAGCAGTTCTTC.

V is TRBV4-1 and J is TRBJ1-4; 7 nucleotides match TRBD1. Germline V CDR1 and CDR2: MGHRA, YSYEKL. After removal of 3 bases from V and 8 bases from J, the junction contained 9 bases not matched to a gene. This CDR3 is built from 15 residues. CDR3 bases: TGCGCCAGCAGCCAGGGGACAGCTGGACTCGAAAAACTGTTTTTT. As protein: CASSQGTAGLEKLFF.

The genes are TRBV5-1 and TRBJ2-1, with D perhaps matching TRBD2 (5 bases). The CDR3 covers 13 residues. Looked up from germline, CDR1 is SGHRS and CDR2 is YFSETQ. Trimming took off 5 bases at V and 5 bases at J, with 11 bases between the two ends. In DNA, the CDR3 is TGCGCCAGCAGGATCGGAGGAGACAATGAGCAGTTCTTC. It codes for CASRIGGDNEQFF.

V gene TRBV27 combines with J gene TRBJ2-3; TRBD1 might be the D (6 bases). Trimming shortened V by 5 bases and J by 4 bases, and 19 bases separated the two germline ends. Germline V gene sequence: CDR1 MNHEY, CDR2 SMNVEV (reference sequence). The CDR3 runs 16 residues. CDR3 region: CASSPLRGKGADTQYF. The CDR3 bases are TGTGCCAGCAGTCCCCTCAGGGGAAAGGGGGCAGATACGCAGTATTTT.

The rearrangement links TRBV7-9 to TRBJ1-6; D uncertain. The V end lost 1 base, the J end lost 7 bases, and 8 bases lay between the germline ends. The CDR3 has 14 amino acids. Germline CDR1 and CDR2: SEHNR and FQNEAQ (reference sequence). In DNA form, the CDR3 reads TGTGCCAGCAGCTTAGGGCGGTCCAATTCACCCCTCCACTTT. It translates to CASSLGRSNSPLHF.

V gene TRBV7-9 combines with J gene TRBJ2-7; D assignment may be TRBD1 or TRBD2 (5 bases each). V lost 8 bases to trimming and J lost 7 bases, with 9 bases between them. Germline values: CDR1 SEHNR, CDR2 FQNEAQ (reference sequence). CDR3 length: 10 residues. DNA of the CDR3: TGTGCCAGCGGGGGAAGTGAGCAGTACTTC. Protein: CASGGSEQYF. The variable domain in full, completed from reference TRBV7-9 and TRBJ2-7, reads DTGVSQNPRHKITKRGQNVTFRCDPISEHNRLYWYRQTLGQGPEFLTYFQNEAQLEKSRLLSDRFSAERPKGSFSTLEIQRTEQGDSAMYLCASGGSEQYFGPGTRLTVT.

The chain links TRBV20-1 to TRBJ2-7; 12 positions match TRBD2. Germline V gives CDR1 DFQATT, CDR2 SNEGSKA (reference sequence). Germline trimming cut 3 bases from V and 2 bases from J; bases unmatched to any gene: 8. This CDR3 contains 16 residues. The CDR3 sequence: CSASMTSGSSAYEQYF. The CDR3 region has the DNA TGCAGTGCTAGTATGACTAGCGGGAGTTCCGCCTACGAGCAGTACTTC.

This clone has just one count. V is TRBV28 and J is TRBJ2-1; 12 positions match TRBD2. Germline CDR1 is MDHEN and CDR2 is SYDVKM. The trim removed 5 bases at V and 8 bases at J, leaving 10 bases unmatched. The CDR3 spans 16 residues. This CDR3 is CASSVPTSGSIDEQFF. For the CDR3, the DNA is TGTGCCAGCAGTGTCCCGACTAGCGGGAGTATAGATGAGCAGTTCTTC.

The chain links TRBV4-1 to TRBJ2-3; the match to TRBD1 covers 7 bases. This CDR3 comprises 16 residues. With 5 bases clipped from V and 3 bases from J, the junction kept 11 bases outside the gene matches. The germline V gene has CDR1 MGHRA and CDR2 YSYEKL. Written as DNA, the CDR3 is TGCGCCAGCAGCAAATCGACAGGGTGGAGGACAGATACGCAGTATTTT. It encodes CASSKSTGWRTDTQYF.

About this clone itself: Germline is not matched at one junction end, which may reflect a read error. DNA for the CDR3: TGCGCCAGCAACCAAGGACAGGGCTATAATTCACCCCTCCACTTT. As protein: CASNQGQGYNSPLHF. The chain carries TRBV4-3 and TRBJ1-6; the match to TRBD1 covers 8 bases. The germline V gene has CDR1 LGHNA and CDR2 YSLEER. CDR3 length: 15 amino acids.